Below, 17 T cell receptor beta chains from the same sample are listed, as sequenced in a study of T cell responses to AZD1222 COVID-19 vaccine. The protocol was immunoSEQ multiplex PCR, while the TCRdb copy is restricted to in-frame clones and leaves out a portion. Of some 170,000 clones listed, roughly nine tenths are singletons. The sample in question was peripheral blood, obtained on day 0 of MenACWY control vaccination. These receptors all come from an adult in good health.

This CDR3 is CASSQTSTASSYEQYF. CDR3 sequence (DNA): TGTGCCAGCAGCCAAACTTCAACGGCAAGCTCCTACGAGCAGTACTTC. The V call is TRBV4-2, the J call TRBJ2-7, with D hard to call. V was clipped by 2 bases and J by 0 bases, with 14 bases between them. Germline CDR1 and CDR2: LGHNA and YNFKEQ. CDR3 size: 16 residues.

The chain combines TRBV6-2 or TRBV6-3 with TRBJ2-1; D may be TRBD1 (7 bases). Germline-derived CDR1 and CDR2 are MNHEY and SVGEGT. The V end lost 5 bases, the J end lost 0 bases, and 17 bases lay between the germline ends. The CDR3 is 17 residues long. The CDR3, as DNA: TGTGCCAGCAGTAGGCCGGGACAGACTAGCTCCTACAATGAGCAGTTCTTC. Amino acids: CASSRPGQTSSYNEQFF.

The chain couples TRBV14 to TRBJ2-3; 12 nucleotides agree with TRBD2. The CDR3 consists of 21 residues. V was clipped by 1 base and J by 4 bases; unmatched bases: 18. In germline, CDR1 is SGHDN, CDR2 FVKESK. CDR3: CASSQVLLAGGPEWRSDTQYF. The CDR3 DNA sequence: TGTGCCAGCAGCCAAGTGCTTCTAGCGGGAGGGCCCGAGTGGAGGTCAGATACGCAGTATTTT.

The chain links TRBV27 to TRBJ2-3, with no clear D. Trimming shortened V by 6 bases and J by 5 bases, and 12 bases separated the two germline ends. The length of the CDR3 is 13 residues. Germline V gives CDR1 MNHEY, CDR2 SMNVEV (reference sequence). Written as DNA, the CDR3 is TGTGCCAGCAGCTATAGACAATTAGATACGCAGTATTTT. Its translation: CASSYRQLDTQYF.

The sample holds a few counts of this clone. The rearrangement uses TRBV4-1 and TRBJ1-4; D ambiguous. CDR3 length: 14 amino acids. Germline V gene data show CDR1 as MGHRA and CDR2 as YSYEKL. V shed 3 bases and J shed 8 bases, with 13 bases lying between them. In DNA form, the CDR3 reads TGCGCCAGCAGCCATCCCCTGGTGGGCGAAAAACTGTTTTTT. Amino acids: CASSHPLVGEKLFF.

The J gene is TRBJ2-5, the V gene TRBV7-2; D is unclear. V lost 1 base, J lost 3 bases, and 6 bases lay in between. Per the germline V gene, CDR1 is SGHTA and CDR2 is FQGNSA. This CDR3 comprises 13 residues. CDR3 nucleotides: TGTGCCAGCAGCTTAGATAGGAAAGAGACCCAGTACTTC. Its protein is CASSLDRKETQYF.

The CDR3 is CASSATGRNTIYF. CDR3 nucleotides: TGCGCCAGCAGTGCGACCGGGAGAAACACCATATATTTT. The chain uses TRBV10-2 and TRBJ1-3; D is unclear. The CDR3 totals 13 residues. Between the trimmed V and J ends, which lost 4 bases and 5 bases, there was a span of 9 bases. Germline CDR1 and CDR2: WSHSY and SAAADI.

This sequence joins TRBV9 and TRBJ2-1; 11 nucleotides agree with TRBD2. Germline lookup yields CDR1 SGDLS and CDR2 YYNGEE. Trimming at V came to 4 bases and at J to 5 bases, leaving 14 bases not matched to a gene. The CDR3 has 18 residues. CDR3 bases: TGTGCCAGCAGCTCCCCCGCGGGGAGGGGACTAGCGGACAATGAGCAGTTCTTC. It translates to CASSSPAGRGLADNEQFF.

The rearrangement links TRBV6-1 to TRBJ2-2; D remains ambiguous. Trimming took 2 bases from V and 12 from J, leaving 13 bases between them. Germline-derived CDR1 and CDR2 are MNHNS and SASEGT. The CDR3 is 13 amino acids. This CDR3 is CASSESLAAQLFF. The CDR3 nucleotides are TGTGCCAGCAGTGAATCGTTGGCAGCACAGCTGTTTTTT.

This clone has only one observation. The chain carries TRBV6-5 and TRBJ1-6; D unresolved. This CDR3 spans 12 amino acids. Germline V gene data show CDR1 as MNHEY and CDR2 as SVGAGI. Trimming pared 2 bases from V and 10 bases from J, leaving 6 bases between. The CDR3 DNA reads TGTGCCAGCAGTTACACCACCTCACCCCTCCACTTT. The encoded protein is CASSYTTSPLHF.

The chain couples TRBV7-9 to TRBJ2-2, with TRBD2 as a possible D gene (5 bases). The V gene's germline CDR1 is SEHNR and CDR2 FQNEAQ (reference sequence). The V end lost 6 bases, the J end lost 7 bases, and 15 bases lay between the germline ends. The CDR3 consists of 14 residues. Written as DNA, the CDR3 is TGTGCCAGCAGTTCTAGCCCCTCGGTCGGGGAGCTGTTTTTT. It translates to CASSSSPSVGELFF.

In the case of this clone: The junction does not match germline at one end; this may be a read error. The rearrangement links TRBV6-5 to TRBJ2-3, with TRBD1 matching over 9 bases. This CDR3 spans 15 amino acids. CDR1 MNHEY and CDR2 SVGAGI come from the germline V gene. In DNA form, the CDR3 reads TGCGCCAGCAGTTCACGAGGGACAGGGCAAGATACGCAGTATTTT. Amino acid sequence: CASSSRGTGQDTQYF.

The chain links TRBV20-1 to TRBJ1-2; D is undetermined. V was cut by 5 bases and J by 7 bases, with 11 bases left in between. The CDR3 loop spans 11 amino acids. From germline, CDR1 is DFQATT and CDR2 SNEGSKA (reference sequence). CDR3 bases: TGCAGTGCTGTTGCGACGGGTGGCTACACCTTC. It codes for CSAVATGGYTF.

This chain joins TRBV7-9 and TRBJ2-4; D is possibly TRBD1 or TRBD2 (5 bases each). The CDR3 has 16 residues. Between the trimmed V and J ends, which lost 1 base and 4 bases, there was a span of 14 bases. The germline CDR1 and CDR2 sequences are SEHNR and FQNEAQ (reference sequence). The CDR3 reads CASSLDTGWGKNIQYF. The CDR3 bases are TGTGCCAGCAGCTTAGATACCGGATGGGGGAAAAACATTCAGTACTTC.

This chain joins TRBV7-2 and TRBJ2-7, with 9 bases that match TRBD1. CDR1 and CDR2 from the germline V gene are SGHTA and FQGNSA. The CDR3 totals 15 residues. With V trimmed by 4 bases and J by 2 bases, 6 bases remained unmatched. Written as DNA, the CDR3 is TGTGCCAGCAGCTCACCCAGGGACAGGGCCTACGAGCAGTACTTC. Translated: CASSSPRDRAYEQYF. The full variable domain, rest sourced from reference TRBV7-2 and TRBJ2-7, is GAGVSQSPSNKVTEKGKDVELRCDPISGHTALYWYRQSLGQGLEFLIYFQGNSAPDKSGLPSDRFSAERTGGSVSTLTIQRTQQEDSAVYLCASSSPRDRAYEQYFGPGTRLTVT.

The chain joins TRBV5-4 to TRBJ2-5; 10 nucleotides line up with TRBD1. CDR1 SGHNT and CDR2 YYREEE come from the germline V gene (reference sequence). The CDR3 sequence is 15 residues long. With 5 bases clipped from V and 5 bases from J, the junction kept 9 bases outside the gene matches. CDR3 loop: CASSTDRGRGETQYF. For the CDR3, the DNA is TGTGCCAGCAGTACAGACAGGGGGCGCGGGGAGACCCAGTACTTC.

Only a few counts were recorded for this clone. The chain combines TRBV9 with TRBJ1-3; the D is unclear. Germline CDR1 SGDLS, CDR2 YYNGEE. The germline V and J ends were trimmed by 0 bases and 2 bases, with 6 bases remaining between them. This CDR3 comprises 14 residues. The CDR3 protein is CASSVATTGNTIYF. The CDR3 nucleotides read TGTGCCAGCAGCGTAGCGACAACTGGAAACACCATATATTTT.